Listed below are T cell receptor beta chains from one sample, sequenced in a study of shared clonotypes between healthy human individuals. The data were produced by immunoSEQ multiplex PCR, yet TCRdb's version contains in-frame clones alone and is incomplete. The sample has under 1 million clones; nearly 95% are singletons. The sequencing input was naive CD8+ T cells sorted from blood. The receptors were gathered from a man aged 25-40 years in good health. The CDR3 runs from the conserved cysteine through the conserved F or W. The D gene is left open where the match is weak. Clone size is given for some rows only: seen once, a few or many times, or a class if the clone is expanded.

clone_size: once
d_call: TRBD2
v_call: TRBV27
j_call: TRBJ2-2
cdr3_aa: CASSMGLAGSTGELFF
cdr3_nt: TGTGCCAGCAGTATGGGACTAGCGGGGAGCACCGGGGAGCTGTTTTTT

clone_size: -
d_call: -
v_call: TRBV28
j_call: TRBJ2-7
cdr3_aa: CASSKDGASYEQYF
cdr3_nt: TGTGCCAGCAGCAAGGACGGAGCTTCCTACGAGCAGTACTTC

clone_size: -
d_call: -
v_call: TRBV7-9
j_call: TRBJ2-7
cdr3_aa: CASSNRDSPYEQYF
cdr3_nt: TGTGCCAGCAGCAACCGGGACTCCCCCTACGAGCAGTACTTC

clone_size: -
d_call: -
v_call: TRBV27
j_call: TRBJ1-3
cdr3_aa: CASSLSGVGNTIYF
cdr3_nt: TGTGCCAGCAGTTTATCAGGGGTAGGAAACACCATATATTTT

clone_size: -
d_call: TRBD1
v_call: TRBV4-3
j_call: TRBJ1-3
cdr3_aa: CASSGGTGGGNTIYF
cdr3_nt: TGCGCCAGCAGCGGAGGGACAGGGGGCGGAAACACCATATATTTT

clone_size: -
d_call: TRBD2
v_call: TRBV7-9
j_call: TRBJ2-1
cdr3_aa: CASSNKTSGIRNEQFF
cdr3_nt: TGTGCCAGCAGCAACAAGACTAGCGGGATTAGGAATGAGCAGTTCTTC

clone_size: -
d_call: -
v_call: TRBV6-5
j_call: TRBJ2-1
cdr3_aa: CASSLGKGDLGYEQFF
cdr3_nt: TGTGCCAGCAGTTTAGGGAAGGGAGATTTGGGATATGAGCAGTTCTTC

clone_size: -
d_call: -
v_call: TRBV28
j_call: TRBJ1-2
cdr3_aa: CASSFSPEGGYTF
cdr3_nt: TGTGCCAGCAGTTTTAGTCCCGAGGGTGGCTACACCTTC

clone_size: -
d_call: TRBD2
v_call: TRBV5-6
j_call: TRBJ2-1
cdr3_aa: CASSLGGLIAGENNEQFF
cdr3_nt: TGTGCCAGCAGCTTGGGCGGGTTAATAGCGGGAGAGAACAATGAGCAGTTCTTC

clone_size: -
d_call: -
v_call: TRBV27
j_call: TRBJ1-5
cdr3_aa: CASSLTSPDTRPQHF
cdr3_nt: TGTGCCAGCAGTTTAACGAGCCCCGATACCAGGCCCCAGCATTTT

clone_size: -
d_call: -
v_call: TRBV5-5
j_call: TRBJ1-1
cdr3_aa: CASSLRPGTTVTEAFF
cdr3_nt: TGTGCCAGCAGCTTGAGGCCGGGCACAACGGTCACTGAAGCTTTCTTT

clone_size: -
d_call: TRBD2
v_call: TRBV19
j_call: TRBJ2-1
cdr3_aa: CASSIGRAYNEQFF
cdr3_nt: TGTGCCAGTAGTATTGGGAGGGCCTACAATGAGCAGTTCTTC

clone_size: -
d_call: -
v_call: TRBV6-6
j_call: TRBJ2-7
cdr3_aa: CASSYSDSSYEQYF
cdr3_nt: TGTGCCAGCAGTTACTCGGACAGCTCCTACGAGCAGTACTTC

clone_size: once
d_call: TRBD1
v_call: TRBV9
j_call: TRBJ2-1
cdr3_aa: CASSVEGQGGYEQFF
cdr3_nt: TGTGCCAGCAGCGTAGAAGGACAGGGAGGCTATGAGCAGTTCTTC

clone_size: once
d_call: TRBD1
v_call: TRBV2
j_call: TRBJ2-2
cdr3_aa: CATRTGTNTGELFF
cdr3_nt: TGTGCCACCAGGACAGGGACGAACACCGGGGAGCTGTTTTTT

clone_size: -
d_call: -
v_call: TRBV4-1
j_call: TRBJ2-7
cdr3_aa: CASSQDGGTGKAEQYF
cdr3_nt: TGCGCCAGCAGCCAAGATGGGGGGACTGGTAAAGCCGAGCAGTACTTC

clone_size: -
d_call: TRBD1
v_call: TRBV4-3
j_call: TRBJ2-6
cdr3_aa: CASSQDSGTASSGANVLTF
cdr3_nt: TGCGCCAGCAGCCAAGACTCCGGGACAGCGAGCTCTGGGGCCAACGTCCTGACTTTC

clone_size: -
d_call: -
v_call: TRBV14
j_call: TRBJ2-1
cdr3_aa: CASSQDSWTRQFF
cdr3_nt: TGTGCCAGCAGCCAAGATTCGTGGACCCGGCAGTTCTTC

clone_size: -
d_call: -
v_call: TRBV27
j_call: TRBJ1-1
cdr3_aa: CASSLSAGWVTEAFF
cdr3_nt: TGTGCCAGCAGTTTATCGGCAGGGTGGGTCACTGAAGCTTTCTTT

clone_size: -
d_call: TRBD1
v_call: TRBV2
j_call: TRBJ2-7
cdr3_aa: CASNYGTGLYEQYF
cdr3_nt: TGTGCCAGCAACTACGGGACAGGGCTCTACGAGCAGTACTTC

clone_size: -
d_call: -
v_call: TRBV5-1
j_call: TRBJ2-7
cdr3_aa: CASSPRGGDEQYF
cdr3_nt: TGCGCCAGCAGTCCCAGGGGTGGAGACGAGCAGTACTTC

clone_size: -
d_call: TRBD2
v_call: TRBV7-9
j_call: TRBJ2-7
cdr3_aa: CASSRFDSGSSYEQYF
cdr3_nt: TGTGCCAGCAGCCGATTTGATAGCGGGAGCTCCTACGAGCAGTACTTC

clone_size: -
d_call: TRBD2
v_call: TRBV7-3
j_call: TRBJ2-5
cdr3_aa: CASSLSGSAETQYF
cdr3_nt: TGTGCCAGCAGCTTAAGCGGGAGTGCTGAGACCCAGTACTTC

clone_size: once
d_call: -
v_call: TRBV27
j_call: TRBJ1-1
cdr3_aa: CASSLVFGRTEAFF
cdr3_nt: TGTGCCAGCAGTTTAGTCTTCGGTCGCACTGAAGCTTTCTTT

clone_size: -
d_call: -
v_call: TRBV27
j_call: TRBJ2-5
cdr3_aa: CASRQGSSETQYF
cdr3_nt: TGTGCCAGCAGGCAGGGAAGCAGCGAGACCCAGTACTTC

clone_size: -
d_call: -
v_call: TRBV19
j_call: TRBJ2-7
cdr3_aa: CASSIYGGPYEQYF
cdr3_nt: TGTGCCAGTAGTATTTACGGGGGGCCCTACGAGCAGTACTTC

clone_size: -
d_call: -
v_call: TRBV13
j_call: TRBJ2-2
cdr3_aa: CASSSGTHTGELFF
cdr3_nt: TGTGCCAGCAGCTCCGGGACACACACCGGGGAGCTGTTTTTT

clone_size: -
d_call: -
v_call: TRBV2
j_call: TRBJ1-4
cdr3_aa: CASSEQGTATNEKLFF
cdr3_nt: TGTGCCAGCAGTGAACAGGGAACTGCAACTAATGAAAAACTGTTTTTT

clone_size: once
d_call: -
v_call: TRBV14
j_call: TRBJ1-2
cdr3_aa: CASSTSRRDTIYGYTF
cdr3_nt: TGTGCCAGCAGCACATCACGACGGGACACGATCTATGGCTACACCTTC

clone_size: -
d_call: -
v_call: TRBV30
j_call: TRBJ2-7
cdr3_aa: CAWTRVSTYEQYF
cdr3_nt: TGTGCCTGGACTCGGGTATCAACCTACGAGCAGTACTTC

clone_size: -
d_call: TRBD2
v_call: TRBV7-9
j_call: TRBJ2-1
cdr3_aa: CASSLVGREGLYNEQFF
cdr3_nt: TGTGCCAGCAGCTTAGTTGGGCGGGAGGGCCTCTACAATGAGCAGTTCTTC

clone_size: -
d_call: -
v_call: TRBV5-6
j_call: TRBJ2-7
cdr3_aa: CASSSWTYEQYF
cdr3_nt: TGTGCCAGCAGCTCATGGACCTACGAGCAGTACTTC

clone_size: -
d_call: -
v_call: TRBV18
j_call: TRBJ2-2
cdr3_aa: CASSPPNRNTGELFF
cdr3_nt: TGTGCCAGCTCACCACCAAACAGGAACACCGGGGAGCTGTTTTTT

clone_size: many
d_call: TRBD2
v_call: TRBV4-3
j_call: TRBJ2-1
cdr3_aa: CASSHGGGRSDNEQFF
cdr3_nt: TGCGCCAGCAGCCATGGCGGGGGGAGGTCGGACAATGAGCAGTTCTTC

clone_size: -
d_call: TRBD2
v_call: TRBV30
j_call: TRBJ2-7
cdr3_aa: CAWSQGTSGSDEQYF
cdr3_nt: TGTGCCTGGAGTCAAGGGACTAGCGGGAGCGACGAGCAGTACTTC

clone_size: -
d_call: -
v_call: TRBV2
j_call: TRBJ1-1
cdr3_aa: CASSEAVGSRNTEAFF
cdr3_nt: TGTGCCAGCAGTGAAGCGGTTGGCAGCAGAAACACTGAAGCTTTCTTT

clone_size: once
d_call: -
v_call: TRBV6-5
j_call: TRBJ1-1
cdr3_aa: CASSYSGAGENTEAFF
cdr3_nt: TGTGCCAGCAGTTACTCCGGCGCGGGAGAGAACACTGAAGCTTTCTTT

clone_size: -
d_call: -
v_call: TRBV4-2
j_call: TRBJ2-7
cdr3_aa: CASSRTMYEQYF
cdr3_nt: TGTGCCAGCAGCCGGACCATGTACGAGCAGTACTTC

clone_size: -
d_call: TRBD1
v_call: TRBV29-1
j_call: TRBJ2-5
cdr3_aa: CSVDGTGTDRYQETQYF
cdr3_nt: TGCAGCGTTGATGGGACAGGTACGGACCGGTACCAAGAGACCCAGTACTTC

clone_size: -
d_call: TRBD1
v_call: TRBV27
j_call: TRBJ2-5
cdr3_aa: CASSHQGAIQETQYF
cdr3_nt: TGTGCCAGCAGTCACCAGGGGGCTATTCAAGAGACCCAGTACTTC

clone_size: -
d_call: -
v_call: TRBV5-6
j_call: TRBJ2-7
cdr3_aa: CASSVTGSHEQYF
cdr3_nt: TGTGCCAGCAGCGTGACGGGGTCCCACGAGCAGTACTTC

clone_size: -
d_call: -
v_call: TRBV9
j_call: TRBJ2-3
cdr3_aa: CASSVGTTLTDTQYF
cdr3_nt: TGTGCCAGCAGCGTAGGTACTACTCTCACAGATACGCAGTATTTT

clone_size: -
d_call: -
v_call: TRBV9
j_call: TRBJ2-7
cdr3_aa: CASSVGFGSSYEQYF
cdr3_nt: TGTGCCAGCAGCGTAGGTTTTGGCAGCAGCTACGAGCAGTACTTC

clone_size: -
d_call: TRBD2
v_call: TRBV7-8
j_call: TRBJ2-7
cdr3_aa: CASSTSGTNEQYF
cdr3_nt: TGTGCCAGCAGCACCTCCGGGACTAACGAGCAGTACTTC

clone_size: -
d_call: -
v_call: TRBV7-9
j_call: TRBJ2-2
cdr3_aa: CASSSSWGKVDTGELFF
cdr3_nt: TGTGCCAGCAGCTCAAGTTGGGGCAAGGTAGACACCGGGGAGCTGTTTTTT

clone_size: once
d_call: -
v_call: TRBV5-6
j_call: TRBJ2-2
cdr3_aa: CASIVIGGAGELFF
cdr3_nt: TGTGCCAGCATCGTCATCGGAGGGGCCGGGGAGCTGTTTTTT

clone_size: -
d_call: -
v_call: TRBV6-1
j_call: TRBJ2-7
cdr3_aa: CASSEPVWEGYYEQYF
cdr3_nt: TGTGCCAGCAGTGAACCCGTCTGGGAAGGTTACTACGAGCAGTACTTC

clone_size: -
d_call: -
v_call: TRBV5-1
j_call: TRBJ2-1
cdr3_aa: CASSLSDGSSYNEQFF
cdr3_nt: TGCGCCAGCAGCTTGTCTGACGGCAGCTCCTACAATGAGCAGTTCTTC

clone_size: few
d_call: -
v_call: TRBV21-1
j_call: TRBJ2-1
cdr3_aa: CASSVRASGQFF
cdr3_nt: TGTGCCAGCAGCGTACGGGCAAGCGGACAGTTCTTC

clone_size: -
d_call: TRBD1
v_call: TRBV6-5
j_call: TRBJ2-7
cdr3_aa: CASSILQGPYEQYF
cdr3_nt: TGTGCCAGCAGTATCCTACAGGGGCCCTACGAGCAGTACTTC